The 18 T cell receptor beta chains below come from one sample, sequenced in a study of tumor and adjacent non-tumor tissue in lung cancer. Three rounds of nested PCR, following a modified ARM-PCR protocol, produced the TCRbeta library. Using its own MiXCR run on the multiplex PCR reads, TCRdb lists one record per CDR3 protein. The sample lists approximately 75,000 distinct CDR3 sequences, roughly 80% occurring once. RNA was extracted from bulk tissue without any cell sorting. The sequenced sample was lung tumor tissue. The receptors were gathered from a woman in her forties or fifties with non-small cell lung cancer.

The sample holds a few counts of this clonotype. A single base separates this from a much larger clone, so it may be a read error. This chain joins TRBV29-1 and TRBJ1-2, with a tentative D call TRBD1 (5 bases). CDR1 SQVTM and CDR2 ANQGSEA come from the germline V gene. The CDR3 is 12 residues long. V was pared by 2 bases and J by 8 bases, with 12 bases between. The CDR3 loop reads CSVEKGWDGYTF. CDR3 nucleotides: TGCAGCGTTGAAAAGGGATGGGACGGCTACACCTTC.

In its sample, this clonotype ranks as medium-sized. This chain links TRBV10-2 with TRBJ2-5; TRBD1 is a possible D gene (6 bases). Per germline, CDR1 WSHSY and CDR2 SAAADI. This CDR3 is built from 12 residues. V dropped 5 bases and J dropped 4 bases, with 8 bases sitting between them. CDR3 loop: CASSLQGETQYF. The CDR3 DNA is TGCGCCAGCAGTTTACAGGGAGAGACCCAGTACTTC.

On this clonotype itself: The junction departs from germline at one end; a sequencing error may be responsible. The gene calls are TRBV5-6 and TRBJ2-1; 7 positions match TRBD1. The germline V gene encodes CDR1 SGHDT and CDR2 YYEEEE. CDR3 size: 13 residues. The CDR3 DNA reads TGTGCCAACAGCTCGACAGGGCACAATAAGCAGTTCTTC. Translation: CANSSTGHNKQFF.

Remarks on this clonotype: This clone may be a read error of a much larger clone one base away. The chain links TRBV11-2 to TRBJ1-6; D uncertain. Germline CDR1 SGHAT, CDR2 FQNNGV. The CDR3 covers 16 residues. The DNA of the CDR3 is TGTGCCAGCAGCTTAGGGGGAGGCTCCTATAATTCACCCATCCACTTT. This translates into CASSLGGGSYNSPIHF.

The CDR3 loop reads CASSHAVGLALPDTQYF. Written as DNA, the CDR3 is TGTGCCAGCAGCCATGCAGTGGGACTAGCTTTGCCAGATACGCAGTATTTT. This rearrangement joins TRBV13 to TRBJ2-3, with 9 bases matching TRBD2. Germline V CDR1 and CDR2: PRHDT, FYEKMQ (reference sequence). This CDR3 has 17 amino acids. Unmatched junction bases numbered 13, after V lost 5 bases and J lost 4 bases.

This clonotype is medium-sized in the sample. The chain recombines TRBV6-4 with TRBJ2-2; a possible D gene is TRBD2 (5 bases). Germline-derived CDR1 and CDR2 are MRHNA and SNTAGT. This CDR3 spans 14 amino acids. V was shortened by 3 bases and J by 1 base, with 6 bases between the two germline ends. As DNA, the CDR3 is TGTGCCAGCAGTGAAGCGGAGAACACCGGGGAGCTGTTTTTT. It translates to CASSEAENTGELFF.

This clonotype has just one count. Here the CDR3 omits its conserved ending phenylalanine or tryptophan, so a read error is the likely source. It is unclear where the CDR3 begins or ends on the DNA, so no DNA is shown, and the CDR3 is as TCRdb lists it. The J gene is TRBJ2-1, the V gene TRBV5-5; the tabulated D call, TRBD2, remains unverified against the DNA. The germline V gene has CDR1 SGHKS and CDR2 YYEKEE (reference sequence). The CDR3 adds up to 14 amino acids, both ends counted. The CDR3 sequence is CASGLAGSYNEQSI.

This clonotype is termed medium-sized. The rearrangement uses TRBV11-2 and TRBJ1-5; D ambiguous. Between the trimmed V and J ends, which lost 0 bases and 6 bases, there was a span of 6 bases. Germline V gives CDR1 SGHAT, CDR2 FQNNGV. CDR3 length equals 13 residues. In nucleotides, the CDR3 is TGTGCCAGCAGCTTAGAAAGGAGTCAGCCCCAGCATTTT. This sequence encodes CASSLERSQPQHF.

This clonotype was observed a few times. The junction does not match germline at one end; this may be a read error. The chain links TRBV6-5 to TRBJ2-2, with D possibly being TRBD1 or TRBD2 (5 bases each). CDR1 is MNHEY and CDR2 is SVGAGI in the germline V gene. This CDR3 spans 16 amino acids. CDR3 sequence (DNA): TGTTCCAGCAACTCCGGGGCAGAATATTCCACCGGGGAGCTGTTTTTT. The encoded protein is CSSNSGAEYSTGELFF.

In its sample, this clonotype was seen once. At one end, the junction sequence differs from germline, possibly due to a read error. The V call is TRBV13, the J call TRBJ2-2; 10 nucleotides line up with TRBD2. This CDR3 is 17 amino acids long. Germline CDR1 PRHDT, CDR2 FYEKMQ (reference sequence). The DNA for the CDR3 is TGTGACAGCAGCTTCTCTCCTGGACTAGCGGCGACCGGGGTGCTGTTTTTT. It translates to CDSSFSPGLAATGVLFF.

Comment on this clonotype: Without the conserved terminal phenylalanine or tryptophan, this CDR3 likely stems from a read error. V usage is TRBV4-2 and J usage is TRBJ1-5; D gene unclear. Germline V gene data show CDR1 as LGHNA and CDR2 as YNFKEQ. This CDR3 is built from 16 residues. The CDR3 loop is CASSQGPRYSYQPQHY. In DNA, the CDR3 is TGTGCCAGCAGCCAAGGACCGAGATATAGCTATCAGCCCCAGCATTAT.

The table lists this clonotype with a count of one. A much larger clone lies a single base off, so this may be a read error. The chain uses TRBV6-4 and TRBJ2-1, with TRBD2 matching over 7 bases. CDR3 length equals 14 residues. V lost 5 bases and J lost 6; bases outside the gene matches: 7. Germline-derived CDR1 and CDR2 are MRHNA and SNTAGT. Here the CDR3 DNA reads TGTGCCAGCAGTATCCTAGCGGCAAGCAATGAGCAGTTCTTC. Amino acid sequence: CASSILAASNEQFF.

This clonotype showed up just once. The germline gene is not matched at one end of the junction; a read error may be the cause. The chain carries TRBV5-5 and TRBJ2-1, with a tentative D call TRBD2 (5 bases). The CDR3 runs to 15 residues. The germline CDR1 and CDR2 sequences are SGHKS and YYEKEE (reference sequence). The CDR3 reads CASGLVGGSLNEQFF. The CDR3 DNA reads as TGCGCCAGCGGCTTGGTCGGAGGTTCCCTAAATGAGCAGTTCTTC.

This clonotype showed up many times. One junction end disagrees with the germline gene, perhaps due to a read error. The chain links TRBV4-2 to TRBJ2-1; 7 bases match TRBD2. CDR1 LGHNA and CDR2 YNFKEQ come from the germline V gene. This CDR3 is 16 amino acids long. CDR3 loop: CAGSQEAGDPYNEQFF. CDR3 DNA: TGTGCCGGCAGCCAAGAGGCGGGAGACCCCTACAATGAGCAGTTCTTC.

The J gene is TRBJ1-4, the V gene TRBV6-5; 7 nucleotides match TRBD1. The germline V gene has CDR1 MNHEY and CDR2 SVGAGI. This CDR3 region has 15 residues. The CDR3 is CGGSYAGSGQEKLFF. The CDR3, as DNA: TGTGGCGGTAGTTACGCCGGGTCGGGACAGGAAAAACTGTTTTTT.

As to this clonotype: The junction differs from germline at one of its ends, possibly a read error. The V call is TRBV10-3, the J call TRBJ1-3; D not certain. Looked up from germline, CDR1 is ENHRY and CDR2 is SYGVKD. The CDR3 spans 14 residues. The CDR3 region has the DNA TGTGCCACCAAGGACGGTGGCTCTGGAGACACCGTATATTTT. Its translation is CATKDGGSGDTVYF.

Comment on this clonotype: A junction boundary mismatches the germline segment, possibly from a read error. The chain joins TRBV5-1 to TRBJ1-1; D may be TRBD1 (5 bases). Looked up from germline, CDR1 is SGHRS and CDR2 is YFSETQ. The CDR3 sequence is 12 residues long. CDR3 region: CASTLEGSEAFF. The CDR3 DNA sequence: TGCGCCAGCACCTTGGAGGGGTCTGAAGCTTTCTTT.

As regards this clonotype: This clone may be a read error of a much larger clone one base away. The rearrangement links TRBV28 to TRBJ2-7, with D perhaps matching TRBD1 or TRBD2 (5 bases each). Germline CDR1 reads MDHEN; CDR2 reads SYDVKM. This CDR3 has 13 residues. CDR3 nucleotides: TGTGTCAGCAGCCCGGGGCGGGTCTACGAGCAGTACTTC. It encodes CVSSPGRVYEQYF.